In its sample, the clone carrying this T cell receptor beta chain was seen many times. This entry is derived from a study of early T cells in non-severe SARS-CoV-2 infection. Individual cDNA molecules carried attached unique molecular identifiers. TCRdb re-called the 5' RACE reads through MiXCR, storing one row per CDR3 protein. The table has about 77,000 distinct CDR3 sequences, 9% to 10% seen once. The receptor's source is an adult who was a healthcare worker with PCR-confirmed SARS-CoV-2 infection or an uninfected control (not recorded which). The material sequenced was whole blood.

This CDR3 is CASSPRLAEVYNEQFF. CDR3 DNA sequence: TGTGCCAGCAGCCCGCGACTAGCGGAAGTATACAATGAGCAGTTCTTC. V is TRBV3-1 and J is TRBJ2-1; 9 bases map to TRBD2. Unmatched junction bases numbered 8, after V lost 4 bases and J lost 4 bases. Germline CDR1 LGHDT, CDR2 YNNKEL (reference sequence). CDR3 length equals 16 residues.